This T cell receptor (beta chain) was sequenced in a study of T cell responses to AZD1222 COVID-19 vaccine. Study observations and caveats: Most donors were white British and more were female, and clonal diversity was possibly underestimated. Spike-specific TCRs gained breadth and depth after people received two AZD1222 doses.

Assay: immunoSEQ multiplex PCR; the TCRdb copy retains only in-frame clones and omits some. In the table there are approximately 140,000 clones, 91% of which are singletons. The CDR3 length is 14 residues. Unmatched junction bases numbered 3, after V lost 4 bases and J lost 6 bases. In germline, CDR1 is SGHDT, CDR2 YYEEEE. As concerns this clone: What it recognizes is unknown.

The sequencing used peripheral blood, collected on day 0 of AZD1222 vaccination. This receptor was identified in an adult in good health. The rearrangement uses TRBV5-6 and TRBJ2-3, with 12 bases identical to TRBD2. The CDR3 loop is CASSRLAGVDTQYF. The CDR3 DNA reads as TGTGCCAGCAGCCGACTAGCGGGGGTGGATACGCAGTATTTT. The full variable domain, rest sourced from reference TRBV5-6 and TRBJ2-3, is DAGVTQSPTHLIKTRGQQVTLRCSPKSGHDTVSWYQQALGQGPQFIFQYYEEEERQRGNFPDRFSGHQFPNYSSELNVNALLLGDSALYLCASSRLAGVDTQYFGPGTRLTVL.